Described below is a single T cell receptor (beta chain) sequence and its context. Its antigen is undetermined. Measured with immunoSEQ multiplex PCR; TCRdb has only the in-frame clones, and not every one. The table shows about 160,000 clones, with around nine tenths occurring only once. This record comes from a study of lymphopenia after photon versus proton radiotherapy. Study-wide results and caveats: After lymphocyte nadir, photon-treated repertoires showed oligoclonal expansion, especially CD8+ Temra.

The J segment lost 6 bases and the V segment lost 4 bases, leaving 8 bases of the junction unmatched. CDR1 and CDR2 (germline): MDHEN, SYDVKM. There are 15 residues in the CDR3. The material was peripheral blood, obtained from a patient treated with photon-based radiotherapy. The TCR was taken from a man aged 50-60 years with gastric cancer. The chain has TRBV28 and TRBJ2-2, with 7 bases that match TRBD1. The CDR3 sequence: CASSSTGVRAGELFF. DNA for the CDR3: TGTGCCAGCAGTTCCACAGGGGTTAGGGCCGGGGAGCTGTTTTTT.